A single sample gave rise to the 3 T cell receptor beta chains below, sequenced in a study of CD8+ T cells in alopecia areata. Extraction and reverse transcription of RNA yielded cDNA as the sequencing template. The table came from immunoSEQ multiplex PCR; TCRdb's copy has only in-frame clones and leaves some out. The sample lists 100,000 to 150,000 clones; 45% to 65% were seen once. Material: CD4+ T cells sorted from blood, obtained at week 0. All receptors derive from a human donor with alopecia areata.

The chain links TRBV19 to TRBJ1-2; 7 positions match TRBD1. Germline assignment: CDR1 LNHDA and CDR2 SQIVND (reference sequence). CDR3 length: 13 amino acids. After removal of 6 bases from V and 5 bases from J, the junction contained 6 bases not matched to a gene. The CDR3 DNA sequence: TGTGCCAGTAGCCGGCAGGGGGTTTATGGCTACACCTTC. Translated: CASSRQGVYGYTF.

V is TRBV5-6 and J is TRBJ1-2; a possible D gene is TRBD1 (5 bases). V lost 4 bases and J lost 1, with 11 bases in between. This CDR3 is 14 amino acids long. Germline V CDR1 and CDR2: SGHDT, YYEEEE. The CDR3 protein is CASSPQRGNYGYTF. The CDR3, as DNA: TGTGCCAGCAGCCCCCAGAGGGGTAACTATGGCTACACCTTC.

This clone was seen only once. The CDR3 DNA reads TGTGCCAGCAGCGATCGCCAGGGCCTCACTGAAGCTTTCTTT. Protein: CASSDRQGLTEAFF. V gene TRBV5-4 combines with J gene TRBJ1-1; tentatively, D is TRBD1 (5 bases). The CDR3 loop spans 14 amino acids. Germline-derived CDR1 and CDR2 are SGHNT and YYREEE (reference sequence). Trimming left V 4 bases short and J 4 bases short, with 14 bases between.